This T cell receptor beta chain is from a study of blood T cell repertoires in COVID-19. About the study: Whether acute or convalescent, the COVID-19 samples came from the United States, Italy and Spain. PBMCs, B-cell-depleted T cells, or T cells were the source of the cDNA or gDNA that made up the material.

In the authors' workflow: Estimation of nucleated cell counts relied on the amplification of reference gene primers. The assay was immunoSEQ multiplex PCR, and TCRdb's table has in-frame clones only and misses some. V and J calls and clone size are given by that table; D and trimming were obtained from the DNA. The sample includes approximately 44,000 clones, approximately 79% seen only once; the top ten take 25% to 40%. Trimming took 5 bases from V and 7 from J, leaving 20 bases between them. The CDR3 totals 15 residues. Germline V gene data show CDR1 as SGHVS and CDR2 as FQNEAQ. The chain joins TRBV7-8 to TRBJ1-2, with TRBD1 as a possible D gene (6 bases). What was sequenced was peripheral blood. The origin of this receptor is a woman aged 80 or over with acute or convalescent COVID-19. The CDR3 coding sequence is TGTGCCAGCAGCGGCGAGGGGCGGGGGCTTATTGGCTACACCTTC. Translation: CASSGEGRGLIGYTF. The variable domain in full, with the rest retrieved from reference TRBV7-8 and TRBJ1-2, is GAGVSQSPRYKVAKRGQDVALRCDPISGHVSLFWYQQALGQGPEFLTYFQNEAQLDKSGLPSDRFFAERPEGSVSTLKIQRTQQEDSAVYLCASSGEGRGLIGYTFGSGTRLTVV.